This TCR beta chain was sequenced during a study of CD8+ T cells in alopecia areata. Study information: The percentage of affected scalp area served as the score of severity for treated patients.

The treatment was: oral pan-JAK inhibitor, 5-10 mg twice daily. Punch biopsies of lesional scalp, plus peripheral blood, were taken from alopecia areata patients. RNA extraction and reverse transcription yielded cDNA as sequencing template. This table comes from immunoSEQ multiplex PCR, and its TCRdb copy is limited to in-frame clones, with some not included. This sample carries roughly 4,000 clones, roughly 65% of them seen once, and the ten largest clones take about 8.4%. The CDR3 runs 13 residues. Germline assignment: CDR1 SGHNT and CDR2 YYREEE (reference sequence). With V trimmed by 4 bases and J by 2 bases, 3 bases remained unmatched.

The receptor was derived from a human donor with alopecia areata. The sequenced sample was skin, obtained at week 24, from a patient treated with tofacitinib. The V call is TRBV5-4, the J call TRBJ2-7; 7 bases agree with TRBD2. The CDR3 DNA reads TGTGCCAGCAGCCGAGGACTAGCCTACGAGCAGTACTTC. Amino acid sequence: CASSRGLAYEQYF.